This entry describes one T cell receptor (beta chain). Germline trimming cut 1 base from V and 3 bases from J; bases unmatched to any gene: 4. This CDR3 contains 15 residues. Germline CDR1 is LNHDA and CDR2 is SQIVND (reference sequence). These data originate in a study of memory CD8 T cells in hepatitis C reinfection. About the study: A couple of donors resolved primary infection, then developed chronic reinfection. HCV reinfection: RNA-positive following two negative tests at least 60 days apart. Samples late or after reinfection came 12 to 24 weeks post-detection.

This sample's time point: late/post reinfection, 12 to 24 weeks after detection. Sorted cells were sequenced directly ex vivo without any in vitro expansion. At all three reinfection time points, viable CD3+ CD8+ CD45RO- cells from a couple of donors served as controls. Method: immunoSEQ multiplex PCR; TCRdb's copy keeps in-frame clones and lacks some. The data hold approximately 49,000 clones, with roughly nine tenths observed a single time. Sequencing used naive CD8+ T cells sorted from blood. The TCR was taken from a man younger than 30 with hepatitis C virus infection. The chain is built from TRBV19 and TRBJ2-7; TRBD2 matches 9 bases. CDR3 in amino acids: CASSIGSGSVYEQYF. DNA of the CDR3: TGTGCCAGTAGTATAGGTAGCGGGAGCGTCTACGAGCAGTACTTC.